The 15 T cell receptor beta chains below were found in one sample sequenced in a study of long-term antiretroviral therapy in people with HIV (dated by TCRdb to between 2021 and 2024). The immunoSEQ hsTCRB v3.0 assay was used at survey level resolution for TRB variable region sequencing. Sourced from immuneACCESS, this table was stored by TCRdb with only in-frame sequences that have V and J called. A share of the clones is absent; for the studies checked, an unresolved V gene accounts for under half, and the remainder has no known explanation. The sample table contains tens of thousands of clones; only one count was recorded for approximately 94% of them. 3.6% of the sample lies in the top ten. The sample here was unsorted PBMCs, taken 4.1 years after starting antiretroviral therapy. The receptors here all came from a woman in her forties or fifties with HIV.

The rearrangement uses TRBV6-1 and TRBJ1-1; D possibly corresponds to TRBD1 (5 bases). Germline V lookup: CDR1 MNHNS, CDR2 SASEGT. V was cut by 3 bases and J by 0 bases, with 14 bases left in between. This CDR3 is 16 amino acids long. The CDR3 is CASSDAFRQLNTEAFF. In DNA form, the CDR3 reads TGTGCCAGCAGTGATGCTTTTAGACAGTTGAACACTGAAGCTTTCTTT.

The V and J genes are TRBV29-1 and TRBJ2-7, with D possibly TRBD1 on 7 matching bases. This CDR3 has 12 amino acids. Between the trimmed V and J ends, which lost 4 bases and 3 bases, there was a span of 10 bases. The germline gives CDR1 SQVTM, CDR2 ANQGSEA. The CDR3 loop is CSVGGTVYEQYF. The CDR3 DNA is TGCAGCGTTGGCGGGACAGTCTACGAGCAGTACTTC.

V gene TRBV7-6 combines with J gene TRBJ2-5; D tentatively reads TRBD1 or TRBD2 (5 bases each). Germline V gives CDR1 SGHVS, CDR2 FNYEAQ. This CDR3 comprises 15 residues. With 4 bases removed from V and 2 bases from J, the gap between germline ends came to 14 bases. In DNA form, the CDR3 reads TGTGCCAGCAGCTCTTACCTCGGGGCACAAGAGACCCAGTACTTC. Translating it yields CASSSYLGAQETQYF.

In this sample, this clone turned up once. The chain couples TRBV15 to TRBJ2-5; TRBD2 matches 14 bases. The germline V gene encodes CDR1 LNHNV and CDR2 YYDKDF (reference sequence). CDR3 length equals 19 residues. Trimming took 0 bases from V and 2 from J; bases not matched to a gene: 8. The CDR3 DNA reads TGTGCCACCAGCAGAGATCGGACTAGCGGGGGGAGATTACAAGAGACCCAGTACTTC. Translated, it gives CATSRDRTSGGRLQETQYF.

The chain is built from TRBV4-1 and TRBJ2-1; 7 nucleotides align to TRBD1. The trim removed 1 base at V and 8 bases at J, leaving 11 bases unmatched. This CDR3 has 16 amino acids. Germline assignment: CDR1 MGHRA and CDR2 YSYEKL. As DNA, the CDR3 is TGCGCCAGCAGCCAAGCCGCGGCAGGGGGTATCGATGAGCAGTTCTTC. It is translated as CASSQAAAGGIDEQFF.

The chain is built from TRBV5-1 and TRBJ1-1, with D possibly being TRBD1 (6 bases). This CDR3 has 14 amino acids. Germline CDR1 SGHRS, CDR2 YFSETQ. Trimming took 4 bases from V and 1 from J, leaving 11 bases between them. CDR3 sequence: CASSPIGGNTEAFF. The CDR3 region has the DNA TGCGCCAGCAGCCCTATAGGGGGGAACACTGAAGCTTTCTTT. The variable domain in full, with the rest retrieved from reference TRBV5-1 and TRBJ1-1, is KAGVTQTPRYLIKTRGQQVTLSCSPISGHRSVSWYQQTPGQGLQFLFEYFSETQRNKGNFPGRFSGRQFSNSRSEMNVSTLELGDSALYLCASSPIGGNTEAFFGQGTRLTVV.

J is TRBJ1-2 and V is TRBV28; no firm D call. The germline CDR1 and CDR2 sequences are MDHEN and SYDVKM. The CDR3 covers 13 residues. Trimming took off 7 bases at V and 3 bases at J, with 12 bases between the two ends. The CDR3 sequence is CASTVDHDYGYTF. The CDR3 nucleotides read TGTGCCAGCACCGTCGACCACGACTATGGCTACACCTTC.

CDR3 bases: TGTGCCAGCAGCCCGCGATGGGGGGGGGATTCGATTCAGTACTTC. Amino acid sequence: CASSPRWGGDSIQYF. The genes are TRBV4-2 and TRBJ2-4; 7 bases line up with TRBD2. The CDR3 contains 15 residues. Germline CDR1 is LGHNA and CDR2 is YNFKEQ. The trim removed 4 bases at V and 10 bases at J, leaving 13 bases unmatched.

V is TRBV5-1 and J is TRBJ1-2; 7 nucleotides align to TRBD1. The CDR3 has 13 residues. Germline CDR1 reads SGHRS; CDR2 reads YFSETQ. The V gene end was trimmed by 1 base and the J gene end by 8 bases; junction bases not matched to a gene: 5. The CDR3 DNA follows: TGCGCCAGCAGCTTGTTTCAGGGGGAGGGCTACACCTTC. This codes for CASSLFQGEGYTF.

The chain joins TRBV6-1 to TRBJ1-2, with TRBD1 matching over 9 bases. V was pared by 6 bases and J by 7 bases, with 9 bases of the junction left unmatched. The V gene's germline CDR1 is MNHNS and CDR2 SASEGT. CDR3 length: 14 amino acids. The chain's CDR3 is CASRESGTGIGYTF. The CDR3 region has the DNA TGTGCCAGCAGGGAATCCGGGACAGGGATTGGCTACACCTTC.

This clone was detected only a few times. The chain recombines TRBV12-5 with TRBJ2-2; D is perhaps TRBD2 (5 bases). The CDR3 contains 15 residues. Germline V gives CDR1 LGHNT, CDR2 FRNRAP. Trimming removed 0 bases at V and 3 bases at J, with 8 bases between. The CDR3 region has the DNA TGTGCTAGTGGTTTGGTAAGCGGATACACCGGGGAGCTGTTTTTT. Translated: CASGLVSGYTGELFF. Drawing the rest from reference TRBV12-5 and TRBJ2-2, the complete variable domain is DARVTQTPRHKVTEMGQEVTMRCQPILGHNTVFWYRQTMMQGLELLAYFRNRAPLDDSGMPKDRFSAEMPDATLATLKIQPSEPRDSAVYFCASGLVSGYTGELFFGEGSRLTVL.

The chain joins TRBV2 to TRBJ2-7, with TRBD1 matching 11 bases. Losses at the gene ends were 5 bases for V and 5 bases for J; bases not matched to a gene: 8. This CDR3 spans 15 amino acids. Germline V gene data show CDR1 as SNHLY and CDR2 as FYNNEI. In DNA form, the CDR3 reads TGTGCCAGCAGTCGCGGGACAGGGGGTTACCACGAGCAGTACTTC. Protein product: CASSRGTGGYHEQYF.

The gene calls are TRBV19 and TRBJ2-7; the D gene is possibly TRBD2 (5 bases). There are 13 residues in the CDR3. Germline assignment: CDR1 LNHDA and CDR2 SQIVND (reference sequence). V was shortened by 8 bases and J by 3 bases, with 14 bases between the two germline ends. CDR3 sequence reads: CASGRSGGYEQYF. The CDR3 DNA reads TGTGCCAGTGGCCGGAGCGGCGGCTACGAGCAGTACTTC.

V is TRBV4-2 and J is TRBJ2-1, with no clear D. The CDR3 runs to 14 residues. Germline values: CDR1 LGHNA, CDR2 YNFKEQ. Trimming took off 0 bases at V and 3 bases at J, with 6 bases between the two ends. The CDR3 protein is CASSQEPFYNEQFF. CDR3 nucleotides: TGTGCCAGCAGCCAAGAGCCCTTCTACAATGAGCAGTTCTTC.

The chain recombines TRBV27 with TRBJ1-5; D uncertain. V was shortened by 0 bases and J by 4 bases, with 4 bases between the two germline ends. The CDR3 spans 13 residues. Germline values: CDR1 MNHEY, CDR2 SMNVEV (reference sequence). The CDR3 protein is CASSLSWNQPQHF. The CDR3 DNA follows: TGTGCCAGCAGTTTATCGTGGAATCAGCCCCAGCATTTT.